The 13 T cell receptor beta chains in this list originate from one sample, sequenced in a study of glioma-infiltrating T cells after dendritic cell vaccination. Only in-frame clones appear in the TCRdb table, and some are missing; sequencing was by immunoSEQ multiplex PCR. Of about 38,000 clones listed, 82% were seen once; the top ten hold more than 7%. The sample in question was blood, obtained before dendritic cell vaccination. Receptors originate from a human donor with glioblastoma.

The V call is TRBV25-1, the J call TRBJ2-7; 10 bases fit TRBD1. V shed 3 bases, J shed 4 bases, and the junction held 3 bases outside the gene matches. Germline V gene lookup returns CDR1 MGHDK and CDR2 SYGVNS. The CDR3 extends over 14 amino acids. The CDR3 bases are TGTGCCAGCAGTGATTCGGGACAGGGGTACGAGCAGTACTTC. This gives the protein CASSDSGQGYEQYF.

This clone is a singleton in its sample. V gene TRBV27 combines with J gene TRBJ2-1, with D perhaps TRBD2 (5 bases). Trimming removed 3 bases from V and 5 bases from J, with 14 bases in between. Germline values: CDR1 MNHEY, CDR2 SMNVEV (reference sequence). There are 15 residues in the CDR3. This CDR3 is CASSFRGTQDNEQFF. The CDR3 bases are TGTGCCAGCAGTTTCCGGGGTACCCAGGACAATGAGCAGTTCTTC.

The chain has TRBV9 and TRBJ1-1; D is perhaps TRBD1 (5 bases). V lost 3 bases, J lost 4 bases, and 13 bases lay in between. The CDR3 is 14 amino acids. The germline CDR1 and CDR2 sequences are SGDLS and YYNGEE. CDR3 sequence: CASSAWGEVTEAFF. The DNA of the CDR3 is TGTGCCAGCAGCGCTTGGGGGGAGGTCACTGAAGCTTTCTTT.

This chain joins TRBV7-9 and TRBJ2-7; D is possibly TRBD1 (6 bases). Trimming took off 5 bases at V and 3 bases at J, with 23 bases between the two ends. This CDR3 contains 17 residues. CDR1 SEHNR and CDR2 FQNEAQ come from the germline V gene (reference sequence). The CDR3 nucleotides are TGTGCCAGCAGCCCCCGGACAGCGAGTTCTCAGAACTACGAGCAGTACTTC. It yields the protein CASSPRTASSQNYEQYF.

The rearrangement links TRBV7-9 to TRBJ1-1, with D perhaps matching TRBD1 (6 bases). V lost 0 bases, J lost 2 bases, and 13 bases lay in between. Looked up from germline, CDR1 is SEHNR and CDR2 is FQNEAQ (reference sequence). This CDR3 contains 16 residues. The CDR3 DNA sequence: TGTGCCAGCAGCTTAGCCAAACAAGGGACAAACACTGAAGCTTTCTTT. Its translation is CASSLAKQGTNTEAFF.

The table lists this clone with a count of one. The V gene is TRBV29-1, the J gene TRBJ2-3; 7 bases are shared with TRBD2. The CDR3 has 15 residues. Per the germline V gene, CDR1 is SQVTM and CDR2 is ANQGSEA. The V gene end was trimmed by 0 bases and the J gene end by 1 base; junction bases not matched to a gene: 4. The chain's CDR3 is CSVEDYAGGTDTQYF. Written as DNA, the CDR3 is TGCAGCGTTGAAGATTACGCGGGAGGCACAGATACGCAGTATTTT.

V usage is TRBV6-6 and J usage is TRBJ1-1; D call uncertain. CDR3 length equals 12 residues. Germline assignment: CDR1 MNHNY and CDR2 SVGAGI (reference sequence). V lost 7 bases to trimming and J lost 2 bases, with 8 bases between them. The CDR3 coding sequence is TGTGCCAGCACATGGCCAAACACTGAAGCTTTCTTT. Translation gives CASTWPNTEAFF.

The chain employs TRBV15 and TRBJ2-5; D is possibly TRBD1 (5 bases). Germline assignment: CDR1 LNHNV and CDR2 YYDKDF (reference sequence). The CDR3 has 16 residues. Trimming removed 1 base from V and 2 bases from J, with 14 bases in between. The CDR3 DNA sequence: TGTGCCACCAGCAGAGCTGATTCTGACAGACAAGAGACCCAGTACTTC. It specifies CATSRADSDRQETQYF. The full variable domain, completed using reference TRBV15 and TRBJ2-5, is DAMVIQNPRYQVTQFGKPVTLSCSQTLNHNVMYWYQQKSSQAPKLLFHYYDKDFNNEADTPDNFQSRRPNTSFCFLDIRSPGLGDTAMYLCATSRADSDRQETQYFGPGTRLLVL.

This chain connects TRBV28 to TRBJ2-3; 9 bases align to TRBD2. CDR3 size: 16 residues. Looked up from germline, CDR1 is MDHEN and CDR2 is SYDVKM. With V trimmed by 4 bases and J by 6 bases, 11 bases remained unmatched. Here the CDR3 DNA reads TGTGCCAGCAGTTCCCTTAGCGGGGGTTTTGGGGATACGCAGTATTTT. Translation gives CASSSLSGGFGDTQYF.

This clone was seen only once. The rearrangement uses TRBV6-4 and TRBJ2-6; TRBD2 might be the D (5 bases). V was cut by 3 bases and J by 1 base, with 16 bases left in between. The CDR3 runs 18 residues. Germline-derived CDR1 and CDR2 are MRHNA and SNTAGT. As DNA, the CDR3 is TGTGCCAGCAGTGAGTCGGGGTCGGCGGCATCTGGGGCCAACGTCCTGACTTTC. Its translation is CASSESGSAASGANVLTF.

This clone was seen only once. The chain carries TRBV6-6 and TRBJ1-2, with D uncertain. Trimming pared 6 bases from V and 8 bases from J, leaving 19 bases between. Germline V gene lookup returns CDR1 MNHNY and CDR2 SVGAGI (reference sequence). The CDR3 is made up of 14 amino acids. For the CDR3, the DNA is TGTGCCAGCAGGGAGCTTGAGGCGGTTGGGGGCTACACCTTC. Protein sequence: CASRELEAVGGYTF.

This clone was picked up one time. This chain connects TRBV4-3 to TRBJ2-1; 16 bases fit TRBD2. The CDR3 loop spans 18 amino acids. The V gene end was trimmed by 2 bases and the J gene end by 8 bases; junction bases not matched to a gene: 9. From germline, CDR1 is LGHNA and CDR2 YSLEER. The CDR3 DNA follows: TGCGCCAGCAGCCAACCGCGGGGACTAGCGGGGGGGGTCGATGAGCAGTTCTTC. It is translated as CASSQPRGLAGGVDEQFF.

The CDR3 protein is CASRRGQGTGNTIYF. CDR3 nucleotides: TGTGCCAGCAGGAGGGGACAGGGCACTGGAAACACCATATATTTT. V is TRBV6-5 and J is TRBJ1-3; TRBD1 agrees at 9 bases. The germline V gene encodes CDR1 MNHEY and CDR2 SVGAGI. V shed 6 bases and J 2 bases; nucleotides not matched to a gene: 5. The CDR3 is 15 amino acids.